This paragraph covers one T cell receptor (beta chain) sequence. What it recognizes is unknown. Its ends do not fully match the called genes, so a read error is possible. Study-level points and caveats: Tumor Tregs overlapped most with tumor, then blood, naive CD4+ cells. The TCR gene usage of tumor memory CD4+ T cells clustered together with blood and lymph node memory CD4+ cells and with lymph node naive CD4+ cells.

The CDR3 sequence is 17 residues long. Per germline, CDR1 SQVTM and CDR2 ANQGSEA. The memory fraction was CD4+CD45RO+CD25- cells. Constant-region reverse primers amplified full-length variable regions, followed by semi-nested Nested Universal Primer A PCR. TCRdb re-derived calls from the 5' RACE reads in MiXCR, one entry per CDR3 protein. The sample contains several thousand distinct CDR3 sequences, 35% to 45% of which appear only once. V usage is TRBV29-1 and J usage is TRBJ2-3; TRBD1 is a possible D gene (6 bases). This TCR was recovered from a female donor with breast cancer. Sequenced: tumor-infiltrating memory CD4+ T cells sorted from the breast tumor. As for subset: memory CD4+ T cells, CD4+CD45RO+CD25-. CDR3 coding DNA: TGCAGCGTTGAAATTCGCTCCGGGACAACGGGCACAGATGCGCAGTATTTT. Encoded protein: CSVEIRSGTTGTDAQYF.